This T cell receptor beta chain was sequenced in a study of blood T cell repertoires in COVID-19. Looked up from germline, CDR1 is LNHDA and CDR2 is SQIVND (reference sequence). Trimming at V came to 4 bases and at J to 3 bases, leaving 3 bases not matched to a gene. The CDR3 covers 14 residues. Assay used: immunoSEQ multiplex PCR; TCRdb lists only in-frame clones, some missing. The sample yields roughly 250,000 clones, approximately 83% seen once. The sequence was obtained from an elderly woman with acute or convalescent COVID-19. The chain combines TRBV19 with TRBJ1-5, with 7 bases that match TRBD1. Sequencing used peripheral blood. The CDR3 DNA follows: TGTGCCAGTAGTACGACAGGGCCCAATCAGCCCCAGCATTTT. The encoded protein is CASSTTGPNQPQHF.